This TCR beta chain was recorded in a study of CD8+ T cells in alopecia areata. TCR sequencing used cDNA made by reverse transcription of extracted RNA. Some clones are missing from TCRdb's copy, which holds only in-frame ones; the method was immunoSEQ multiplex PCR. The profile shows roughly 250,000 clones, under 70% of them singletons. The CDR3 runs 14 residues. Germline CDR1 and CDR2: SGHRS and YFSETQ. J lost 1 base, V lost 4 bases, and 4 bases had no gene match. Sequencing used CD4+ T cells sorted from blood, obtained at week 0. The V call is TRBV5-1, the J call TRBJ2-5, with 7 bases lining up with TRBD1. This TCR was sampled from a human donor with alopecia areata. This chain's CDR3 is CASSPRDSQETQYF. For the CDR3, the DNA is TGCGCCAGCAGCCCCAGGGACAGCCAAGAGACCCAGTACTTC.